One T cell receptor beta chain is described in this entry. This specimen belongs to a study of siplizumab effects on memory and regulatory T cells. The CDR3 covers 14 residues. The germline V gene has CDR1 SGHVS and CDR2 FNYEAQ. The V gene lost 7 bases and the J gene lost 5 bases, with 17 bases spanning the gap. Profiled with immunoSEQ multiplex PCR; TCRdb holds only in-frame clones, not every one. Of some 62,000 clones in the sample, roughly 78% are singletons; the top ten hold over 0.4%. This receptor was identified in a human donor in good health. What was sequenced was memory CD4+ T cells sorted from blood. This sequence joins TRBV7-6 and TRBJ2-5; weak D call: TRBD2 (7 bases). The CDR3 DNA is TGTGCCAGCACATGGGGGGGCCAGGGGGAGACCCAGTACTTC. This encodes CASTWGGQGETQYF. Combining the CDR3 with reference TRBV7-6 and TRBJ2-5 gives the whole variable domain GAGVSQSPRYKVTKRGQDVALRCDPISGHVSLYWYRQALGQGPEFLTYFNYEAQQDKSGLPNDRFSAERPEGSISTLTIQRTEQRDSAMYRCASTWGGQGETQYFGPGTRLLVL.